This record covers a single T cell receptor (beta chain). In the source study's methods: Amplification with reference gene primers provided the estimates of nucleated cell counts. Profiling relied on immunoSEQ multiplex PCR, and the TCRdb table lists in-frame clones only, not all of them. Clone size and the V and J calls come from that table; the DNA yielded D and trimming. The sample lists 200,000 to 250,000 clones, about 81% seen once, with around 8.8% in the top ten. This record comes from a study of blood T cell repertoires in COVID-19. Whole-study context: Italy, Spain and the United States were the sources of the convalescent and acute COVID-19 samples.

Recruits, aged roughly 18 to 89 years, lived in 24 US areas. The CDR3 contains 16 residues. V dropped 2 bases and J dropped 5; count of bases not matched to a gene: 10. Germline loops: CDR1 SGHTA, CDR2 FQGNSA. This receptor was identified in a middle-aged man who had recovered from COVID-19. Sequencing was done on a sample of PBMCs or T cells enriched from blood (not recorded which). The chain links TRBV7-2 to TRBJ2-5; TRBD2 agrees at 8 bases. The CDR3 protein is CASSLTGLARGETQYF. DNA of the CDR3: TGTGCCAGCAGCTTAACCGGACTAGCCCGAGGGGAGACCCAGTACTTC.